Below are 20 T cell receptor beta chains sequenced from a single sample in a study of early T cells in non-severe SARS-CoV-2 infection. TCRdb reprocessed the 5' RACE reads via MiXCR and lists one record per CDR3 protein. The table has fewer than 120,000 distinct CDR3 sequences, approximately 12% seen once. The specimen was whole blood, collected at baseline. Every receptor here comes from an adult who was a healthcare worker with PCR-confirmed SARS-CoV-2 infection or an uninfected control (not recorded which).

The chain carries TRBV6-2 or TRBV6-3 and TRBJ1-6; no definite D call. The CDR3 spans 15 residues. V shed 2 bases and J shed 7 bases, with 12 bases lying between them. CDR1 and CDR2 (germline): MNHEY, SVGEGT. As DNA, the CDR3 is TGTGCCAGCAGTTACGGAGGTGAGGGAAATTCACCCCTCCACTTT. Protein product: CASSYGGEGNSPLHF.

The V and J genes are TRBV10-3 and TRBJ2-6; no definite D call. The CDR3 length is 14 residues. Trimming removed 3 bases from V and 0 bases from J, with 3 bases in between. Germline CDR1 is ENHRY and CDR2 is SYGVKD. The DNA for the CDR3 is TGTGCCATCAGTGAAGACTCTGGGGCCAACGTCCTGACTTTC. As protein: CAISEDSGANVLTF.

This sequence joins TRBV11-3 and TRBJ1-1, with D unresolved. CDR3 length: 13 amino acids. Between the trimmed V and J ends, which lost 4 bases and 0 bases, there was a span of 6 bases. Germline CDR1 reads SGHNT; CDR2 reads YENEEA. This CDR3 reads CASSSRMNTEAFF. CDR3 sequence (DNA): TGTGCCAGCAGCTCTCGTATGAACACTGAAGCTTTCTTT.

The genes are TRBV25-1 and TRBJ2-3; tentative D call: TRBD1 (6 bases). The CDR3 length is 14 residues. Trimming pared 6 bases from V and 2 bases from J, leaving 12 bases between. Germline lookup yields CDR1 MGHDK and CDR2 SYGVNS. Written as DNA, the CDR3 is TGTGCCAGCAGCTTACAGGGTACCACAGATACGCAGTATTTT. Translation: CASSLQGTTDTQYF.

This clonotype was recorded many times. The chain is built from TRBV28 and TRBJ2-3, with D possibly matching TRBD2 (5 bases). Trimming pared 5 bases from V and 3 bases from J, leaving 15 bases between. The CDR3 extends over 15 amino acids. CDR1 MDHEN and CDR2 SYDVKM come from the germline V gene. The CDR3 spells CASSPGLGETDTQYF. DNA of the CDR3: TGTGCCAGCAGTCCCGGACTGGGCGAGACAGATACGCAGTATTTT.

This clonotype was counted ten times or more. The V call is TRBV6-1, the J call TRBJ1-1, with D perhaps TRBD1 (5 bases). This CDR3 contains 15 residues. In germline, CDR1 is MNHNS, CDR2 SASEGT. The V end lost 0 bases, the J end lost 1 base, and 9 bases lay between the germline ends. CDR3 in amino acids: CASSEANRRNTEAFF. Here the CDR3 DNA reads TGTGCCAGCAGTGAAGCAAACAGGAGGAACACTGAAGCTTTCTTT.

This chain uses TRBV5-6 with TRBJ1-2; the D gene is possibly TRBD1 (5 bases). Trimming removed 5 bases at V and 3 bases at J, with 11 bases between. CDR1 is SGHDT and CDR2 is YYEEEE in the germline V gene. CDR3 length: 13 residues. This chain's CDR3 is CASRSGRDYGYTF. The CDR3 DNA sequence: TGTGCCAGCAGAAGTGGCAGGGACTATGGCTACACCTTC.

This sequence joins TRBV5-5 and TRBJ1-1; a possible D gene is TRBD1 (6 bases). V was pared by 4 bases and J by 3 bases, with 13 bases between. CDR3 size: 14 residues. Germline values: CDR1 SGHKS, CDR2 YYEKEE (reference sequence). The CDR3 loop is CASSPSTGYTEAFF. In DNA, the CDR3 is TGTGCCAGCAGCCCCTCCACAGGGTACACTGAAGCTTTCTTT. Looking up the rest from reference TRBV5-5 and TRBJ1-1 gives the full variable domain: DAGVTQSPTHLIKTRGQQVTLRCSPISGHKSVSWYQQVLGQGPQFIFQYYEKEERGRGNFPDRFSARQFPNYSSELNVNALLLGDSALYLCASSPSTGYTEAFFGQGTRLTVV.

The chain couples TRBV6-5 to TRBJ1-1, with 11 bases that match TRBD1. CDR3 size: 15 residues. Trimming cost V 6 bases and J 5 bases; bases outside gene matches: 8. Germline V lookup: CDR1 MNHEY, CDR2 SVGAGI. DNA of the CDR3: TGTGCCAGCAGGCGGTCGGGACAGGGGGAAACTGAAGCTTTCTTT. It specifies CASRRSGQGETEAFF.

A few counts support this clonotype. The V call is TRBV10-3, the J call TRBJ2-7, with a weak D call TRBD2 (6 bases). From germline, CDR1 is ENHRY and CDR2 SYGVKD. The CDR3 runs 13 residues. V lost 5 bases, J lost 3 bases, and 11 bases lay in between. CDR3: CAISPSASYEQYF. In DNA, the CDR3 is TGTGCCATCAGTCCTAGCGCTAGCTACGAGCAGTACTTC.

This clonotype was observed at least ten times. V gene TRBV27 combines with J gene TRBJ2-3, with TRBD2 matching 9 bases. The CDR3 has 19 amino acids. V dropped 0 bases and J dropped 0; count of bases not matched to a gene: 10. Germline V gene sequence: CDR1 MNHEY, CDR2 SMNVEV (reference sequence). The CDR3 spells CASSLSTAGGFRSTDTQYF. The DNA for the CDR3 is TGTGCCAGCAGTTTATCAACCGCGGGAGGGTTTCGTAGCACAGATACGCAGTATTTT.

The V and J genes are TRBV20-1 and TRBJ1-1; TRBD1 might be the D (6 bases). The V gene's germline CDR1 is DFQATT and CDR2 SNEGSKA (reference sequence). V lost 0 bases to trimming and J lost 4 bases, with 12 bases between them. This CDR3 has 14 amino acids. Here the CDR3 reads CSARDGVGGTEAFF. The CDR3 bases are TGCAGTGCTAGAGATGGTGTAGGGGGCACTGAAGCTTTCTTT.

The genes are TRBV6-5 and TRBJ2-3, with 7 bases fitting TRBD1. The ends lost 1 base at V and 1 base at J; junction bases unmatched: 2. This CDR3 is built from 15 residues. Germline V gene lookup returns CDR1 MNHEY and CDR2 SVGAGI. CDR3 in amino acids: CASSYYQGGTDTQYF. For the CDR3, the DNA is TGTGCCAGCAGTTACTATCAGGGGGGCACAGATACGCAGTATTTT.

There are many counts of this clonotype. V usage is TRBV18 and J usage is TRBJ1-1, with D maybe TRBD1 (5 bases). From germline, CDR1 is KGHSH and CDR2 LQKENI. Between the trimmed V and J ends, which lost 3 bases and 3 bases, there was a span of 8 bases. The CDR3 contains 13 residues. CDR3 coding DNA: TGTGCCAGCTCACCCCCAGGGTACACTGAAGCTTTCTTT. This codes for CASSPPGYTEAFF. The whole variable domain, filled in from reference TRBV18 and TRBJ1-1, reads NAGVMQNPRHLVRRRGQEARLRCSPMKGHSHVYWYRQLPEEGLKFMVYLQKENIIDESGMPKERFSAEFPKEGPSILRIQQVVRGDSAAYFCASSPPGYTEAFFGQGTRLTVV.

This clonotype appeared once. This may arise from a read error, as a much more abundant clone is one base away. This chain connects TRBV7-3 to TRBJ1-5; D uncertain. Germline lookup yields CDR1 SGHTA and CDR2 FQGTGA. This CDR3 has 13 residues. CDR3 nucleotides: TGTGACAGCAGCTTGAGAGCGAATCAGCCCCAGCATTTT. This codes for CDSSLRANQPQHF. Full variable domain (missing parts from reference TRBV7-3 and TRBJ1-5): GAGVSQTPSNKVTEKGKYVELRCDPISGHTALYWYRQSLGQGPEFLIYFQGTGAADDSGLPNDRFFAVRPEGSVSTLKIQRTERGDSAVYLCDSSLRANQPQHFGDGTRLSIL.

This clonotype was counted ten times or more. In DNA, the CDR3 is TGTGCCAGCAGTTTAGAGGCGGGGGGATTCACCTACAATGAGCAGTTCTTC. Translating gives CASSLEAGGFTYNEQFF. The genes are TRBV12-3 or TRBV12-4 and TRBJ2-1; 8 bases match TRBD2. CDR3 length: 17 residues. V dropped 1 base and J dropped 2; count of bases not matched to a gene: 7.

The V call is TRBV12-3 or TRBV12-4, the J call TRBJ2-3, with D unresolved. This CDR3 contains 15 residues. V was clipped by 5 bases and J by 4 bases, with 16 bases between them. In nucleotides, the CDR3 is TGTGCCAGCAGTCTCCGAGAGGAAGGAGCAGATACGCAGTATTTT. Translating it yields CASSLREEGADTQYF.

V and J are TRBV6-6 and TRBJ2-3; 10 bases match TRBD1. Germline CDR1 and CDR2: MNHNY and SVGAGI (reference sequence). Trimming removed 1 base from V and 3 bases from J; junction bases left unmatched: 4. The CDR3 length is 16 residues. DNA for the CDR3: TGTGCCAGCAGTTACTACGACAGGGGGCCTACAGATACGCAGTATTTT. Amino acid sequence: CASSYYDRGPTDTQYF.

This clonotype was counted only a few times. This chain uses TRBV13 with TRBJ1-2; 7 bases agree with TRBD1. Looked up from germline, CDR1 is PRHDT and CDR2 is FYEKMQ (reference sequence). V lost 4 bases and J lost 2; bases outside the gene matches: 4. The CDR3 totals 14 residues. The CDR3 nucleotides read TGTGCCAGCAGCTCTCGACAGGGAAACTATGGCTACACCTTC. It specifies CASSSRQGNYGYTF.

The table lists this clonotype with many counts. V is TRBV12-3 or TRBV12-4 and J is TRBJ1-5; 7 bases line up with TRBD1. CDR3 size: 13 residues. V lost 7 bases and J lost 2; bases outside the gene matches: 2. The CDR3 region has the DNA TGTGCCAGCACCGGACAGGGCAATCAGCCCCAGCATTTT. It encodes CASTGQGNQPQHF.